This T cell receptor (beta chain) was profiled in a study of T cell responses to AZD1222 COVID-19 vaccine. Study results and limitations: The donor group comprised mostly white British people and more females; the analysis possibly underestimated clonal diversity. Only 5 to 7 individuals given AZD1222 were seropositive at baseline. Across spike, vaccine-associated CD4 TCRs were found, dominant at 160-218 and 743-854.

The CDR3 has 16 residues. Germline V gene sequence: CDR1 MRHNA, CDR2 SNTAGT. Germline trimming cut 0 bases from V and 3 bases from J; bases unmatched to any gene: 3. Concerning this clone itself: Its target is unknown.

Sequencing used immunoSEQ multiplex PCR; TCRdb keeps in-frame clones, though not all of them. The sample shows 75,000 to 80,000 clones, about nine tenths of them seen only once. Second-dose timings of about 4 or about 12 weeks were pooled. This clonotype was sampled from an adult who received the AZD1222 COVID-19 vaccine. The sequences come from peripheral blood, collected 28 days after the second AZD1222 dose. The chain recombines TRBV6-4 with TRBJ2-1; 9 bases map to TRBD2. The CDR3 DNA reads as TGTGCCAGCAGTGACTCTCCAGCGGGGGGCTACAATGAGCAGTTCTTC. Translating gives CASSDSPAGGYNEQFF.